This T cell receptor (beta chain) was sequenced in a study of blood T cell repertoires in COVID-19 (dated by TCRdb to between 2020 and 2021). A note on the overall study: Collaborator samples came from the United States, Italy and Spain and covered acute and convalescent phases of COVID-19. The prospective study material was composed of cDNA or gDNA derived from T cells, B-cell-depleted T cells, or PBMCs. Subjects who had been exposed to COVID-19, were actively infected with it, or had recovered from it provided the deeply sampled blood TCRbeta repertoires that made up the dataset. The repertoires were released in a freely available public database meant as a resource for research on the immune response to SARS-CoV-2. The samples were drawn from two sources: the first 160 participants of the ongoing ImmuneRACE study, and 1,200 or so subjects contributed by 6 global collaborators. Sample metadata almost always included a de-identified subject ID, COVID-19 status, age in years and sex. Where available, HLA class I and class II types were obtained from metadata supplied by the sample provider rather than from assay-based typing.

For this clone: Its antigen remains unidentified. No much larger clone is present one base from it, and per-base qualities are unavailable.

TCRbeta CDR3 regions were amplified from genomic DNA using the immunoSEQ Assay, a bias-controlled multiplex PCR. On the authors' methods: Within the assay, amplification of reference gene primers was used to estimate how many nucleated cells each sample contained. Sequence reads were collapsed and filtered to measure the absolute abundance of every unique TCRbeta CDR3 rearrangement. For each sample, productive Simpson clonality was calculated as the square root of Simpson's diversity index across productive rearrangements. TCRdb re-hosts the immuneACCESS table, in-frame sequences only. Its copies lack some clones; in the studies checked, an unresolved V gene accounts for under half of them, and the cause for the rest is not known. V and J calls and clone size are copied from that table; D and trimming were computed from the DNA. Within this sample are 31,000 or so clones, with roughly 87% of them counted one time only. Roughly 28% of the sample goes to the ten largest clones.

The collaborating institutions used their own protocols to collect whole blood in K2EDTA tubes. Collaborator samples were shipped for TCRbeta analysis as frozen whole blood, isolated PBMCs, or DNA extracted from either sample type. The full study reports these points: The quantity of clinical and demographic metadata differed by source and by participant and was supplied without curation.

Counted from cysteine to phenylalanine, this CDR3 has 13 amino acids. Kept here is only the CDR3 DNA, which spans 39 bases and is read in frame from base 1. CDR1 and CDR2 were assigned from the germline V gene as SGHVS and FQNEAQ. Between the V and J ends, shortened by 6 bases and 2 bases respectively, the junction contains 10 bases. The TCR was taken from a man aged 80 or over with acute or convalescent COVID-19. The specimen was peripheral blood. The chain uses TRBV7-8 and TRBJ1-2; no confident D gene assignment can be made. The sequence in DNA is TGTGCCAGCAGTCTTTGGAGAAACTATGGCTACACCTTC. The encoded protein is CASSLWRNYGYTF. With the rest looked up from the reference TRBV7-8 and TRBJ1-2 genes rather than sequenced, the full variable domain is GAGVSQSPRYKVAKRGQDVALRCDPISGHVSLFWYQQALGQGPEFLTYFQNEAQLDKSGLPSDRFFAERPEGSVSTLKIQRTQQEDSAVYLCASSLWRNYGYTFGSGTRLTVV.